This T cell receptor beta chain was recovered during a study of CD8+CD57+ T cells in acquired aplastic anemia. Study overall: DNA recovered from sorted CD4+ and CD8+ cells had a mean of approximately 3.2 ug.

V lost 3 bases, J lost 0 bases, and 9 bases lay in between. Germline loops: CDR1 DFQATT, CDR2 SNEGSKA (reference sequence). The CDR3 length is 13 residues. This clonotype was observed many times. TCR beta VDJ and CDR3 were profiled, and genomic DNA was the template. TCRdb re-called the reads with MiXCR, one entry per CDR3 protein. This sample has approximately 190,000 distinct CDR3 sequences; around 66% occur once, and the top ten carry roughly 50%. The TCR originated in a human donor with severe aplastic anemia or a healthy control (not recorded which). The chain employs TRBV20-1 and TRBJ2-7; no definite D call. Sample: sorted CD4+, CD8+, or CD8+CD57+ T cells (not recorded which) from PBMCs. The CDR3 DNA reads as TGCAGTGCTAGCACTACCGTCTCCTACGAGCAGTACTTC. Protein product: CSASTTVSYEQYF.